This TCR beta chain was profiled in a study of Graves' ophthalmopathy and Graves' hyperthyroidism. Findings of the study overall: The blood repertoire also included most expanded thyroid clonotypes above 0.001 frequency. Built on 13 signatures, a model told ophthalmopathy apart from stable hyperthyroidism with 85% to 90% sensitivity and under 83% specificity.

Trimming took 5 bases from V and 10 from J, leaving 15 bases between them. Germline V gives CDR1 SEHNR, CDR2 FQNEAQ (reference sequence). The CDR3 is made up of 14 amino acids. Using RNA transcripts, the TCR beta CDR3 regions were amplified. Second-round multiplex PCR came after a first-round RT-PCR that employed HTBI primers. One entry per CDR3 protein, called by TCRdb with MiXCR from the multiplex PCR reads. Of about 600,000 distinct CDR3 sequences listed, about 35% are singletons. This clonotype was seen ten or more times. What it recognizes is unknown. The chain couples TRBV7-9 to TRBJ1-6, with a possible D match to TRBD1 (5 bases). This clonotype was obtained from an adult man with Graves' hyperthyroidism. Material: peripheral blood or thyroid tissue (not recorded which). CDR3 amino acids: CASSQTPRDSPLHF. In nucleotides, the CDR3 is TGTGCCAGCAGCCAAACCCCCCGGGACTCACCCCTCCACTTT.